The entry that follows covers one TCR beta chain sequence. What it recognizes is unknown. This specimen comes from a study of blood T cells in healthy people across ages. Study findings and constraints: In long-lived donors, naive CD4+ cell counts and diversity exceeded those of aged donors.

A second PCR, run for roughly 7 to 11 cycles, used a sample-barcoded 5' primer plus a J-beta primer mix. Each TCR beta cDNA got a 12-nucleotide random molecular identifier. MiXCR, run by TCRdb on the 5' RACE reads, gives a single entry per CDR3 protein. The data contain some 1,000,000 distinct CDR3 sequences, around 27% of them seen just once; the ten biggest clones take up 0.65% to 0.95%. Germline V gives CDR1 SQVTM, CDR2 ANQGSEA. The CDR3 runs 13 residues. The same sample was also used in a study of T cells of mothers and their children. That paper adds: cDNA was synthesized from all extracted RNA at around 1.5 ug per reaction. Slightly higher, non-significant overlap characterized related mother-child pairs relative to unrelated pairs.

This sequence joins TRBV29-1 and TRBJ2-5; D possibly corresponds to TRBD2 (5 bases). The end of the DNA fits TRBJ2-7 better, so the J call may be wrong. The source material was blood. The receptor was isolated from a girl under 10 years old in good health. Written as DNA, the CDR3 is TGCAGCGTTGTAAGCGGCCAGTCCTACGAGCAGTACTTC. Translating it yields CSVVSGQSYEQYF.